This T cell receptor beta chain came from a study of T-cell memory formation after mild COVID-19. Constant-segment primers were used for 5'RACE, and the resulting TCR alpha and TCR beta cDNA libraries carried sample barcodes and UMIs. TCRdb itself ran the 5' RACE reads through MiXCR, one entry per CDR3 protein. The sample holds about 40,000 distinct CDR3 sequences; about 6% are singletons and the top ten take around 0.81%. A word on this clonotype: Its antigen is not known.

Study-level points and caveats: SARS-CoV-2 specificity was not confirmed for second-wave clones peaking on day 37. Among CD4+ contracting clones, most were CM and EM, and CD8+ ones EMRA. Cross-reactive memory appears to have joined, as suggested by some responding clones showing up in pre-infection memory.

The receptor was derived from an adult who had mild COVID-19 (a few samples of this study predate the infection). Cell type and time point are not known. Sequences were obtained from PBMCs or a T cell subset sorted from them (not recorded which).

The CDR3 here is CASSLDSGRLYNEQFF. The DNA for the CDR3 is TGTGCCAGCAGCTTGGATAGCGGGAGGCTCTACAATGAGCAGTTCTTC. This rearrangement joins TRBV5-6 to TRBJ2-1; 10 bases map to TRBD2. The CDR3 covers 16 residues. The trim removed 0 bases at V and 3 bases at J, leaving 3 bases unmatched. The germline V gene has CDR1 SGHDT and CDR2 YYEEEE.